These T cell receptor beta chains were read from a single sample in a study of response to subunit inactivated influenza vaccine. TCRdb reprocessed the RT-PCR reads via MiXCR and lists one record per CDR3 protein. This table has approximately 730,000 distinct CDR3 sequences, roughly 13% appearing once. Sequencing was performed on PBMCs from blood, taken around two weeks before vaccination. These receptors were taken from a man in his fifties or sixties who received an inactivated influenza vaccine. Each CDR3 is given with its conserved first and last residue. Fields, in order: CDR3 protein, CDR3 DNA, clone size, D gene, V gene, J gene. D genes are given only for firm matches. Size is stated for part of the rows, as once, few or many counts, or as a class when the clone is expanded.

CDR3 protein: CASSFRDRDDEKLFF
CDR3 DNA: TGTGCCAGCAGCTTCCGGGACAGGGACGATGAAAAACTGTTTTTT
clone size: NA
D gene: TRBD1
V gene: TRBV12-3/TRBV12-4
J gene: TRBJ1-4

CDR3 protein: CASSSHRGLGYNEQFF
CDR3 DNA: TGTGCCAGCAGCTCCCACAGGGGGCTAGGGTACAATGAGCAGTTCTTC
clone size: few
D gene: TRBD1
V gene: TRBV7-9
J gene: TRBJ2-1

CDR3 protein: CASSERQTTTKNIQYF
CDR3 DNA: TGTGCCAGCAGTGAAAGACAGACTACAACCAAAAACATTCAGTACTTC
clone size: few
D gene: NA
V gene: TRBV2
J gene: TRBJ2-4

CDR3 protein: CSVIGGRGYNEQFF
CDR3 DNA: TGCAGCGTTATAGGCGGGAGGGGGTACAATGAGCAGTTCTTC
clone size: NA
D gene: TRBD2
V gene: TRBV29-1
J gene: TRBJ2-1

CDR3 protein: CASSVGTLWGQFF
CDR3 DNA: TGTGCCAGCAGTGTCGGGACACTATGGGGGCAGTTCTTC
clone size: NA
D gene: NA
V gene: TRBV28
J gene: TRBJ2-1

CDR3 protein: CAWSVQRGLVYEQYF
CDR3 DNA: TGTGCCTGGAGTGTACAAAGGGGACTAGTCTACGAGCAGTACTTC
clone size: NA
D gene: TRBD2
V gene: TRBV30
J gene: TRBJ2-7

CDR3 protein: CATSDLGGETQYF
CDR3 DNA: TGTGCCACCAGTGATTTGGGAGGGGAGACCCAGTACTTC
clone size: many
D gene: NA
V gene: TRBV24-1
J gene: TRBJ2-5

CDR3 protein: CASSRSLLGEQFF
CDR3 DNA: TGTGCCAGCAGTCGTTCCTTGTTGGGTGAGCAGTTCTTC
clone size: many
D gene: NA
V gene: TRBV27
J gene: TRBJ2-1

CDR3 protein: CASSSSTGGKGNQPQHF
CDR3 DNA: TGTGCCAGCAGTTCCTCGACAGGGGGCAAGGGCAATCAGCCCCAGCATTTT
clone size: NA
D gene: TRBD1
V gene: TRBV28
J gene: TRBJ1-5

CDR3 protein: CATSENRGGTYEQYF
CDR3 DNA: TGTGCCACCAGTGAAAACAGGGGTGGGACCTACGAGCAGTACTTC
clone size: few
D gene: TRBD1
V gene: TRBV24-1
J gene: TRBJ2-7

CDR3 protein: CASSPGLAGKETQYF
CDR3 DNA: TGTGCCAGCAGCCCCGGACTAGCGGGAAAAGAGACCCAGTACTTC
clone size: NA
D gene: TRBD2
V gene: TRBV12-3/TRBV12-4
J gene: TRBJ2-5

CDR3 protein: CATSTGGNEQFF
CDR3 DNA: TGTGCCACCAGTACAGGGGGCAATGAGCAGTTCTTC
clone size: NA
D gene: TRBD1
V gene: TRBV15
J gene: TRBJ2-1

CDR3 protein: CASSEIRVSNQPQHF
CDR3 DNA: TGTGCCAGCAGTGAAATCCGAGTTTCCAATCAGCCCCAGCATTTT
clone size: NA
D gene: NA
V gene: TRBV2
J gene: TRBJ1-5

CDR3 protein: CASSQGRSTEAFF
CDR3 DNA: TGTGCCAGCAGTCAGGGCCGGAGTACTGAAGCTTTCTTT
clone size: NA
D gene: NA
V gene: TRBV27
J gene: TRBJ1-1

CDR3 protein: CSVEVAGGVDSYNEQFF
CDR3 DNA: TGCAGCGTTGAAGTAGCGGGGGGTGTGGACTCCTACAATGAGCAGTTCTTC
clone size: NA
D gene: TRBD2
V gene: TRBV29-1
J gene: TRBJ2-1

CDR3 protein: CATSDSGGAVYQETQYF
CDR3 DNA: TGTGCCACCAGTGACTCTGGGGGTGCGGTGTACCAAGAGACCCAGTACTTC
clone size: NA
D gene: NA
V gene: TRBV24-1
J gene: TRBJ2-5

CDR3 protein: CASSQVGGAVPVSNEQFF
CDR3 DNA: TGTGCCAGCAGCCAAGTTGGGGGCGCAGTCCCGGTGTCCAATGAGCAGTTCTTC
clone size: NA
D gene: NA
V gene: TRBV14
J gene: TRBJ2-1

CDR3 protein: CASSKTSGGNTDTQYF
CDR3 DNA: TGTGCCAGCAGCAAAACTAGCGGGGGTAACACAGATACGCAGTATTTT
clone size: NA
D gene: TRBD2
V gene: TRBV5-6
J gene: TRBJ2-3

CDR3 protein: CSAEDNPYEQYF
CDR3 DNA: TGCAGTGCAGAAGACAATCCCTACGAGCAGTACTTC
clone size: many
D gene: NA
V gene: TRBV20-1
J gene: TRBJ2-7

CDR3 protein: CASSEGQGGNTIYF
CDR3 DNA: TGCGCCAGCAGCGAGGGACAGGGTGGAAACACCATATATTTT
clone size: many
D gene: TRBD1
V gene: TRBV5-1
J gene: TRBJ1-3

CDR3 protein: CASGPSGSPLHF
CDR3 DNA: TGTGCCAGCGGACCGTCAGGTTCACCCCTCCACTTT
clone size: many
D gene: NA
V gene: TRBV6-5
J gene: TRBJ1-6

CDR3 protein: CASSSMSSGANVLTF
CDR3 DNA: TGCGCCAGCAGCTCCATGAGCTCTGGGGCCAACGTCCTGACTTTC
clone size: few
D gene: NA
V gene: TRBV5-1
J gene: TRBJ2-6